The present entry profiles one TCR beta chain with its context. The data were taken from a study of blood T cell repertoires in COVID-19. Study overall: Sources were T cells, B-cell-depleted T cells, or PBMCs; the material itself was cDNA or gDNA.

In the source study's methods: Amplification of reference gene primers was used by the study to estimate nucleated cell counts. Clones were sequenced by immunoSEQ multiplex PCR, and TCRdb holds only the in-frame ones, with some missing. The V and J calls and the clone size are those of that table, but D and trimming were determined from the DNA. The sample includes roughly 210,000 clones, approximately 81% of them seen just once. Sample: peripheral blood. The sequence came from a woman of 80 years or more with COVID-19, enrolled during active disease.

The CDR3 DNA reads as TGTGCCAGCAGTGAACAGCTCACAGATACGCAGTATTTT. Translating it yields CASSEQLTDTQYF. The rearrangement links TRBV6-4 to TRBJ2-3; no definite D call. CDR1 is MRHNA and CDR2 is SNTAGT in the germline V gene. The CDR3 is 13 amino acids. V lost 3 bases and J 2 bases, leaving 6 bases between the germline ends.